Below are 26 T cell receptor beta chains sequenced from a single sample in a study of human T cells and chemical hapten exposure. MiXCR, run by TCRdb on the RACE reads, gives a single entry per CDR3 protein. The repertoire holds about 64,000 distinct CDR3 sequences, with approximately 11% as singletons. This sample's time point: patch test 3, about 24 weeks after DPC sensitization. Noted treatment: therapeutic diphenylcyclopropenone sensitization with weekly scalp DPC. The sample consisted of whole blood, taken in connection with sensitization to the hapten diphenylcyclopropenone (DPC). Receptor source: a woman aged 25 to 39 with alopecia areata. Some clones in this sample may be carry-over from other donors' samples.

This clonotype was seen at least ten times. The CDR3 DNA follows: TGTGCCAGCAGCCAATTAGGCGCAGATACGCAGTATTTT. Translating gives CASSQLGADTQYF. This chain uses TRBV3-1 with TRBJ2-3; no reliable D call. V lost 2 bases to trimming and J lost 4 bases, with 7 bases between them. Germline values: CDR1 LGHDT, CDR2 YNNKEL (reference sequence). This CDR3 has 13 residues.

This clonotype showed up just a few times. The chain combines TRBV7-9 with TRBJ2-3; 7 bases fit TRBD2. This CDR3 has 15 residues. V shed 1 base and J 1 base; nucleotides not matched to a gene: 2. From germline, CDR1 is SEHNR and CDR2 FQNEAQ (reference sequence). The CDR3 loop reads CASSLDGRRTDTQYF. CDR3 nucleotides: TGTGCCAGCAGCTTAGACGGGAGGCGCACAGATACGCAGTATTTT.

V gene TRBV29-1 combines with J gene TRBJ2-1; 9 nucleotides match TRBD1. The CDR3 extends over 13 amino acids. Germline V CDR1 and CDR2: SQVTM, ANQGSEA. V shed 5 bases and J 4 bases; nucleotides not matched to a gene: 3. CDR3 sequence: CSVTGTGYNEQFF. In DNA form, the CDR3 reads TGCAGCGTTACCGGGACAGGGTACAATGAGCAGTTCTTC.

This chain uses TRBV5-1 with TRBJ2-3, with TRBD2 matching over 10 bases. Germline assignment: CDR1 SGHRS and CDR2 YFSETQ. V lost 1 base and J lost 3; bases outside the gene matches: 2. The CDR3 spans 15 residues. The CDR3 DNA reads as TGCGCCAGCAGCTTGCCTAGCGGGGGTACAGATACGCAGTATTTT. This translates into CASSLPSGGTDTQYF.

This clonotype has at least ten counts. The rearrangement uses TRBV18 and TRBJ1-1; the D is unclear. The CDR3 has 15 residues. Between the trimmed V and J ends, which lost 2 bases and 2 bases, there was a span of 12 bases. Germline-derived CDR1 and CDR2 are KGHSH and LQKENI. The CDR3 reads CASSPTSTQNTEAFF. The CDR3 nucleotides are TGTGCCAGCTCACCAACCTCCACTCAAAACACTGAAGCTTTCTTT.

The V and J genes are TRBV29-1 and TRBJ2-1, with TRBD1 matching over 8 bases. The CDR3 loop spans 12 amino acids. V gave up 6 bases and J gave up 6 bases; unmatched junction bases: 4. The germline CDR1 and CDR2 sequences are SQVTM and ANQGSEA. CDR3 amino acids: CSVVTGANEQFF. CDR3 in DNA: TGCAGCGTCGTGACAGGGGCCAATGAGCAGTTCTTC.

This clonotype was observed a few times. The J gene is TRBJ1-2, the V gene TRBV20-1; D call uncertain. V lost 2 bases and J 2 bases, leaving 9 bases between the germline ends. This CDR3 is built from 13 residues. Germline-derived CDR1 and CDR2 are DFQATT and SNEGSKA (reference sequence). CDR3 nucleotides: TGCAGTGCTAGACAACAGACAAACTATGGCTACACCTTC. It is translated as CSARQQTNYGYTF.

This clonotype came up a few times. The rearrangement links TRBV6-5 to TRBJ2-3; possibly TRBD2 for D (6 bases). V lost 2 bases to trimming and J lost 6 bases, with 9 bases between them. CDR3 length: 13 amino acids. CDR1 and CDR2 from the germline V gene are MNHEY and SVGAGI. The CDR3 sequence is CASSYRGRDTQYF. For the CDR3, the DNA is TGTGCCAGCAGTTACCGAGGGAGGGATACGCAGTATTTT.

The chain is built from TRBV20-1 and TRBJ2-1; D call uncertain. The V end was cut by 0 bases, the J end by 4 bases, with 10 bases between. There are 14 residues in the CDR3. The germline CDR1 and CDR2 sequences are DFQATT and SNEGSKA (reference sequence). DNA of the CDR3: TGCAGTGCTAGAGACAGGCTACAGTACAATGAGCAGTTCTTC. Its protein is CSARDRLQYNEQFF.

The V and J genes are TRBV4-1 and TRBJ2-7; D possibly corresponds to TRBD1 (6 bases). CDR1 and CDR2 (germline): MGHRA, YSYEKL. Between the trimmed V and J ends, which lost 1 base and 3 bases, there was a span of 13 bases. The CDR3 is made up of 15 amino acids. The CDR3 region is CASSQGRTADYEQYF. CDR3 nucleotides: TGCGCCAGCAGCCAAGGAAGGACAGCCGACTACGAGCAGTACTTC.

This clonotype occurred many times. V gene TRBV24-1 combines with J gene TRBJ1-4; D remains unclear. The length of the CDR3 is 14 residues. Trimming stripped 7 bases from V and 6 bases from J, with 14 bases between. Germline CDR1 reads KGHDR; CDR2 reads SFDVKD. This chain's CDR3 is CATREAHGDEKLFF. The CDR3 DNA is TGTGCCACCAGGGAGGCTCATGGGGATGAAAAACTGTTTTTT.

The chain is built from TRBV7-9 and TRBJ2-1; D is unclear. Germline lookup yields CDR1 SEHNR and CDR2 FQNEAQ (reference sequence). Trimming cost V 2 bases and J 6 bases, with 2 bases left between them. The CDR3 totals 11 residues. CDR3 sequence reads: CASSLFNEQFF. The CDR3 DNA sequence: TGTGCCAGCAGCTTATTCAATGAGCAGTTCTTC.

The chain is built from TRBV30 and TRBJ2-3; TRBD2 agrees at 9 bases. The CDR3 spans 11 residues. The V gene's germline CDR1 is GTSNPN and CDR2 SVGIG (reference sequence). J was trimmed by 3 bases and V by 8 bases; bases with no gene match: 0. As DNA, the CDR3 is TGTGCCAGCGGGAGGACAGATACGCAGTATTTT. Translated: CASGRTDTQYF.

In its sample, this clonotype was seen many times. This chain joins TRBV2 and TRBJ2-5; D perhaps matches TRBD1 (6 bases). This CDR3 is 13 amino acids long. The ends were cut back, 3 bases at V and 4 bases at J, with 9 bases in the middle. Germline CDR1 reads SNHLY; CDR2 reads FYNNEI. The CDR3 DNA follows: TGTGCCAGCAGTGAGACAGGTCCAGAGACCCAGTACTTC. Translation gives CASSETGPETQYF.

This clonotype was counted at least ten times. This chain uses TRBV4-2 with TRBJ1-3; D not resolved. The CDR3 has 18 amino acids. Trimming stripped 4 bases from V and 4 bases from J, with 23 bases between. Germline V lookup: CDR1 LGHNA, CDR2 YNFKEQ. The CDR3 DNA follows: TGTGCCAGCAGCCTACTAAGCTTTCGGGATGGGGAAGGAAACACCATATATTTT. Protein sequence: CASSLLSFRDGEGNTIYF.

This clonotype was counted only a few times. CDR3 in amino acids: CASSLTDQLNYNEQFF. The CDR3 DNA reads as TGTGCCAGCAGCTTAACAGACCAACTAAACTACAATGAGCAGTTCTTC. This sequence joins TRBV7-8 and TRBJ2-1, with D uncertain. The CDR3 runs 16 residues. With 2 bases removed from V and 3 bases from J, the gap between germline ends came to 14 bases. CDR1 and CDR2 from the germline V gene are SGHVS and FQNEAQ.

The chain carries TRBV20-1 and TRBJ2-3; no reliable D call. This CDR3 has 11 residues. Germline CDR1 and CDR2: DFQATT and SNEGSKA (reference sequence). The V and J ends lost 6 bases and 5 bases respectively, with 9 bases between them. CDR3 bases: TGCAGTGCCCGACCCCAAGATACGCAGTATTTT. Protein product: CSARPQDTQYF.

The chain combines TRBV28 with TRBJ1-2; no firm D call. Germline V gene sequence: CDR1 MDHEN, CDR2 SYDVKM. The ends were cut back, 8 bases at V and 7 bases at J, with 11 bases in the middle. The CDR3 is 11 residues long. DNA of the CDR3: TGTGCCAGCGGAACCCTCTTTGGCTACACCTTC. Protein product: CASGTLFGYTF.

The rearrangement joins TRBV20-1 to TRBJ1-1; TRBD1 matches 7 bases. The CDR3 length is 15 residues. After removal of 0 bases from V and 3 bases from J, the junction contained 7 bases not matched to a gene. CDR1 is DFQATT, CDR2 SNEGSKA, per germline (reference sequence). CDR3 bases: TGCAGTGCTAGAGATCCTCAGGGGGGGGACACTGAAGCTTTCTTT. Its translation is CSARDPQGGDTEAFF.

This chain joins TRBV6-2 or TRBV6-3 and TRBJ1-1; maybe TRBD1 (5 bases). V shed 6 bases and J shed 1 base, with 15 bases lying between them. Germline V gene data show CDR1 as MNHEY and CDR2 as SVGEGT. The CDR3 loop spans 15 amino acids. CDR3 nucleotide sequence: TGTGCCAGCAGGGGGGGAGGGTCGACGAACACTGAAGCTTTCTTT. Translating gives CASRGGGSTNTEAFF.

The chain is built from TRBV6-1 and TRBJ1-6; no definite D call. Germline V lookup: CDR1 MNHNS, CDR2 SASEGT. V lost 7 bases to trimming and J lost 14 bases, with 24 bases between them. This CDR3 has 15 residues. The CDR3 DNA reads as TGTGCCAGCAAGAATCCCGTGGCGGATGTAGGATCCCTCCACTTT. Encoded protein: CASKNPVADVGSLHF.

The rearrangement links TRBV6-1 to TRBJ1-1; D remains unclear. This CDR3 comprises 11 residues. The germline CDR1 and CDR2 sequences are MNHNS and SASEGT. The V end was cut by 6 bases, the J end by 7 bases, with 9 bases between. The DNA for the CDR3 is TGTGCCAGCAGGTACGGGATTGAAGCTTTCTTT. Translating it yields CASRYGIEAFF.

This clonotype was seen repeatedly, ten times or more. The chain recombines TRBV12-5 with TRBJ1-6, with D perhaps TRBD1 (6 bases). From germline, CDR1 is LGHNT and CDR2 FRNRAP. V shed 1 base and J shed 8 bases, with 6 bases lying between them. The CDR3 is made up of 13 amino acids. The CDR3 DNA follows: TGTGCTAGTGGTTTGGACAGGGATTCACCCCTCCACTTT. Translation: CASGLDRDSPLHF.

Written as DNA, the CDR3 is TGCAGTGCCACCCCAGGGGTCAATCAGCCCCAGCATTTT. Protein: CSATPGVNQPQHF. V usage is TRBV20-1 and J usage is TRBJ1-5; maybe TRBD1 (6 bases). The germline gives CDR1 DFQATT, CDR2 SNEGSKA (reference sequence). Trimming shortened V by 6 bases and J by 3 bases, and 12 bases separated the two germline ends. This CDR3 region has 13 residues.

This clonotype was seen only a few times. This chain uses TRBV24-1 with TRBJ2-1; a possible D gene is TRBD1 (5 bases). V lost 9 bases and J lost 4, with 9 bases in between. The CDR3 runs to 12 residues. CDR1 is KGHDR and CDR2 is SFDVKD in the germline V gene. The CDR3 DNA reads TGTGCCACCCAGGACACATACAATGAGCAGTTCTTC. Translation: CATQDTYNEQFF.

This sequence joins TRBV7-2 and TRBJ1-1; TRBD1 is a possible D gene (5 bases). With 8 bases removed from V and 1 base from J, the gap between germline ends came to 20 bases. This CDR3 is built from 16 residues. Germline V gene sequence: CDR1 SGHTA, CDR2 FQGNSA. Written as DNA, the CDR3 is TGTGCCAGCTTACCCCGCCCTCCAAGGGGGAACACTGAAGCTTTCTTT. Translating gives CASLPRPPRGNTEAFF. The full variable domain, its missing parts supplied by reference TRBV7-2 and TRBJ1-1, is GAGVSQSPSNKVTEKGKDVELRCDPISGHTALYWYRQSLGQGLEFLIYFQGNSAPDKSGLPSDRFSAERTGGSVSTLTIQRTQQEDSAVYLCASLPRPPRGNTEAFFGQGTRLTVV.